What follows are 29 T cell receptor beta chains derived from one specimen sequenced in a study of blood T cell repertoires in COVID-19. Here immunoSEQ multiplex PCR was the method, and the copy in TCRdb shows in-frame clones only, minus some. The data contain around 370,000 clones, around 89% of them singletons. The specimen was PBMCs or T cells enriched from blood (not recorded which). These TCRs come from a woman aged 18-35 years who had recovered from COVID-19.

The chain joins TRBV7-8 to TRBJ1-1; D is ambiguous. Per the germline V gene, CDR1 is SGHVS and CDR2 is FQNEAQ. V dropped 5 bases and J dropped 1 base, with 8 bases sitting between them. The CDR3 length is 13 residues. CDR3 nucleotide sequence: TGTGCCAGCAGCCTAAAGCGGAACACTGAAGCTTTCTTT. This codes for CASSLKRNTEAFF.

This chain joins TRBV6-5 and TRBJ2-5; no firm D call. V was clipped by 1 base and J by 2 bases, with 8 bases between them. Germline CDR1 and CDR2: MNHEY and SVGAGI. The CDR3 is 14 amino acids. DNA for the CDR3: TGTGCCAGCAGTTACTTTGACTTACAAGAGACCCAGTACTTC. Encoded protein: CASSYFDLQETQYF.

This clone was recorded a few times. This chain uses TRBV23-1 with TRBJ1-5; D unclear. TRBV23-1 is filed as an ORF, its function uncertain. The CDR3 totals 13 residues. Trimming removed 3 bases from V and 6 bases from J, with 9 bases in between. The CDR3 nucleotides read TGCGCCAGCAGTCATCAGTTGCCTCAGCCCCAGCATTTT. Amino acids: CASSHQLPQPQHF.

The chain carries TRBV7-9 and TRBJ2-7, with D perhaps matching TRBD1 (6 bases). The length of the CDR3 is 14 residues. V was shortened by 6 bases and J by 9 bases, with 21 bases between the two germline ends. Per the germline V gene, CDR1 is SEHNR and CDR2 is FQNEAQ (reference sequence). The CDR3 reads CASSHALDRFGQYF. CDR3 bases: TGTGCCAGCAGTCATGCGCTCGACAGGTTCGGGCAGTACTTC. The full variable domain, in which reference TRBV7-9 and TRBJ2-7 provide the parts outside the CDR3, is DTGVSQNPRHKITKRGQNVTFRCDPISEHNRLYWYRQTLGQGPEFLTYFQNEAQLEKSRLLSDRFSAERPKGSFSTLEIQRTEQGDSAMYLCASSHALDRFGQYFGPGTRLTVT.

This sequence joins TRBV19 and TRBJ1-2; 7 positions match TRBD1. V lost 3 bases to trimming and J lost 6 bases; unmatched junction nucleotides: 7. This CDR3 is 14 amino acids long. Per the germline V gene, CDR1 is LNHDA and CDR2 is SQIVND (reference sequence). The CDR3 is CASSIKGAFNGYTF. CDR3 in DNA: TGTGCCAGTAGTATCAAGGGGGCGTTCAATGGCTACACCTTC. Full variable domain (missing parts from reference TRBV19 and TRBJ1-2): DGGITQSPKYLFRKEGQNVTLSCEQNLNHDAMYWYRQDPGQGLRLIYYSQIVNDFQKGDIAEGYSVSREKKESFPLTVTSAQKNPTAFYLCASSIKGAFNGYTFGSGTRLTVV.

In its sample, this clone was seen once. This chain connects TRBV6-1 to TRBJ2-2; perhaps TRBD2 as D (5 bases). Germline CDR1 and CDR2: MNHNS and SASEGT. V was pared by 4 bases and J by 1 base, with 16 bases between. The CDR3 totals 17 residues. DNA of the CDR3: TGTGCCAGCAGTGGACTATATAACAGCAGGAACACCGGGGAGCTGTTTTTT. This gives the protein CASSGLYNSRNTGELFF.

The rearrangement uses TRBV5-1 and TRBJ2-3; D might be TRBD2 (5 bases). Germline values: CDR1 SGHRS, CDR2 YFSETQ. V shed 0 bases and J shed 14 bases, with 16 bases lying between them. The CDR3 covers 13 residues. The CDR3 DNA reads TGCGCCAGCAGCTTGGCCGTCGGGGATTTGTGGTATTTT. Its translation: CASSLAVGDLWYF.

V and J are TRBV27 and TRBJ2-7, with D possibly TRBD2 on 5 matching bases. This CDR3 region has 15 residues. The germline V gene encodes CDR1 MNHEY and CDR2 SMNVEV (reference sequence). The V end lost 6 bases, the J end lost 4 bases, and 19 bases lay between the germline ends. CDR3 in amino acids: CASSRRVHSNYEQYF. CDR3 sequence (DNA): TGTGCCAGCAGCAGGCGGGTCCACAGTAATTACGAGCAGTACTTC.

This clone was found a few times. The V gene is TRBV6-2 or TRBV6-3, the J gene TRBJ1-4, with 9 bases lining up with TRBD1. V was pared by 4 bases and J by 2 bases, with 5 bases of the junction left unmatched. This CDR3 contains 16 residues. The germline gives CDR1 MNHEY, CDR2 SVGEGT. The CDR3 coding sequence is TGTGCCAGCAGTTTCGGGACAGGGCGCACTAATGAAAAACTGTTTTTT. This codes for CASSFGTGRTNEKLFF.

The chain joins TRBV7-8 to TRBJ1-2, with D unresolved. V lost 2 bases to trimming and J lost 4 bases, with 8 bases between them. The germline gives CDR1 SGHVS, CDR2 FQNEAQ. The CDR3 spans 13 residues. The CDR3 nucleotides are TGTGCCAGCAGCTTAACGGTCGCCTATGGCTACACCTTC. Translating gives CASSLTVAYGYTF.

In this sample, this clone turned up a few times. Germline is not matched at one junction end, which may reflect a read error. This chain uses TRBV10-3 with TRBJ1-1; 9 nucleotides align to TRBD1. The V gene's germline CDR1 is ENHRY and CDR2 SYGVKD. This CDR3 comprises 13 residues. The CDR3 DNA sequence: TGCTACACGGGACAGGGTCCGAACACTGAAGCTTTCTTT. It encodes CYTGQGPNTEAFF.

V usage is TRBV25-1 and J usage is TRBJ1-4, with TRBD1 identical over 8 bases. The CDR3 has 16 amino acids. Germline assignment: CDR1 MGHDK and CDR2 SYGVNS. V lost 4 bases, J lost 0 bases, and 4 bases stayed unmatched. DNA of the CDR3: TGTGCCAGCAGTGGAGGGACAGGACCAACTAATGAAAAACTGTTTTTT. It specifies CASSGGTGPTNEKLFF.

The chain links TRBV4-3 to TRBJ2-5; TRBD2 matches 10 bases. With 5 bases clipped from V and 1 base from J, the junction kept 7 bases outside the gene matches. Germline CDR1 LGHNA, CDR2 YSLEER. CDR3 length: 16 residues. The CDR3: CASSSGRTSGQETQYF. Written as DNA, the CDR3 is TGCGCCAGCAGCTCAGGCCGGACTAGCGGCCAAGAGACCCAGTACTTC.

In its sample, this clone was seen a few times. This chain links TRBV6-5 with TRBJ1-3; D not certain. The CDR3 sequence is 14 residues long. V lost 5 bases and J 4 bases, leaving 12 bases between the germline ends. Germline values: CDR1 MNHEY, CDR2 SVGAGI. CDR3 sequence: CASSRVLEGNTIYF. In nucleotides, the CDR3 is TGTGCCAGCAGTCGGGTGCTAGAGGGAAACACCATATATTTT.

This chain links TRBV6-5 with TRBJ1-2; 7 bases agree with TRBD1. The CDR3 has 13 residues. V gave up 6 bases and J gave up 2 bases; unmatched junction bases: 3. In germline, CDR1 is MNHEY, CDR2 SVGAGI. The CDR3 nucleotides read TGTGCCAGCAGCGGGGGACAGAACTATGGCTACACCTTC. Translating gives CASSGGQNYGYTF.

The chain joins TRBV30 to TRBJ2-2; perhaps TRBD2 as D (5 bases). V gave up 3 bases and J gave up 0 bases, with 5 bases separating them. Germline-derived CDR1 and CDR2 are GTSNPN and SVGIG (reference sequence). The length of the CDR3 is 13 residues. CDR3 sequence reads: CAWREANTGELFF. For the CDR3, the DNA is TGTGCCTGGAGGGAGGCGAACACCGGGGAGCTGTTTTTT.

V is TRBV9 and J is TRBJ2-1; 13 bases are shared with TRBD2. After removal of 3 bases from V and 5 bases from J, the junction contained 8 bases not matched to a gene. The CDR3 is 17 amino acids. CDR1 SGDLS and CDR2 YYNGEE come from the germline V gene. The CDR3 loop is CASSDGLAGVVDNEQFF. Here the CDR3 DNA reads TGTGCCAGCAGCGATGGACTAGCGGGGGTGGTCGACAATGAGCAGTTCTTC.

The gene calls are TRBV11-3 and TRBJ2-3; D might be TRBD1 (6 bases). V was trimmed by 5 bases and J by 6 bases, leaving 12 bases between them. The CDR3 extends over 13 amino acids. From germline, CDR1 is SGHNT and CDR2 YENEEA. The CDR3 region has the DNA TGTGCCAGCAGCGCACAGGGTCCTGATACGCAGTATTTT. Translation: CASSAQGPDTQYF.

V is TRBV15 and J is TRBJ2-7; no reliable D call. V was trimmed by 0 bases and J by 2 bases, leaving 8 bases between them. The V gene's germline CDR1 is LNHNV and CDR2 YYDKDF (reference sequence). This CDR3 has 14 residues. The CDR3 DNA sequence: TGTGCCACCAGCAGAGATCGAGGAACCTACGAGCAGTACTTC. It is translated as CATSRDRGTYEQYF.

This chain joins TRBV5-4 and TRBJ2-7; D not resolved. Trimming removed 0 bases from V and 3 bases from J, with 7 bases in between. The CDR3 has 13 residues. Germline CDR1 and CDR2: SGHNT and YYREEE (reference sequence). In DNA form, the CDR3 reads TGTGCCAGCAGCTTGGACAGCTTCTACGAGCAGTACTTC. This sequence encodes CASSLDSFYEQYF.

The gene calls are TRBV12-3 or TRBV12-4 and TRBJ2-1, with a tentative D call TRBD1 (5 bases). Between the trimmed V and J ends, which lost 3 bases and 4 bases, there was a span of 7 bases. The CDR3 is made up of 13 amino acids. The CDR3 is CASSFQGYNEQFF. The CDR3 nucleotides are TGTGCCAGCAGTTTCCAGGGTTACAATGAGCAGTTCTTC.

The J gene is TRBJ1-1, the V gene TRBV4-1, with 10 bases lining up with TRBD1. The CDR3 length is 17 residues. Unmatched junction bases numbered 12, after V lost 5 bases and J lost 3 bases. Looked up from germline, CDR1 is MGHRA and CDR2 is YSYEKL. CDR3 region: CASSDRTRDRGYTEAFF. The CDR3 DNA is TGCGCCAGCAGCGACAGGACCCGGGACAGGGGATACACTGAAGCTTTCTTT.

This clone was counted a single time. This rearrangement joins TRBV4-2 to TRBJ1-6; 7 nucleotides match TRBD1. The trim removed 1 base at V and 10 bases at J, leaving 10 bases unmatched. Germline CDR1 is LGHNA and CDR2 is YNFKEQ. The CDR3 consists of 16 residues. CDR3 nucleotides: TGTGCCAGCAGCCAAGCCCTTGACAGGGTTGACTCACCCCTCCACTTT. Its protein is CASSQALDRVDSPLHF.

The chain is built from TRBV5-1 and TRBJ1-4; D is perhaps TRBD1 (6 bases). Germline CDR1 and CDR2: SGHRS and YFSETQ. The length of the CDR3 is 15 residues. The V end lost 1 base, the J end lost 5 bases, and 12 bases lay between the germline ends. The CDR3 DNA is TGCGCCAGCAGCTTGCACAGGGCAGGGAATGAAAAACTGTTTTTT. Protein: CASSLHRAGNEKLFF.

The DNA for the CDR3 is TGTGCCAGCAGCTACAGGGTAGCCAAAAACATTCAGTACTTC. Amino acid sequence: CASSYRVAKNIQYF. V is TRBV5-6 and J is TRBJ2-4; TRBD1 is a possible D gene (6 bases). CDR3 length: 14 amino acids. The V and J ends lost 3 bases and 0 bases respectively, with 7 bases between them. CDR1 and CDR2 from the germline V gene are SGHDT and YYEEEE.

V usage is TRBV5-4 and J usage is TRBJ1-2, with D perhaps matching TRBD1 (6 bases). The germline V and J ends were trimmed by 2 bases and 8 bases, with 16 bases remaining between them. Germline assignment: CDR1 SGHNT and CDR2 YYREEE (reference sequence). The CDR3 runs to 14 residues. The CDR3 spells CASSFKGGDPGYTF. Written as DNA, the CDR3 is TGTGCCAGCAGCTTTAAAGGGGGGGATCCGGGCTACACCTTC.

CDR3 protein: CASSALTGTGNYGYTF. CDR3 nucleotides: TGCGCCAGCAGTGCCCTTACCGGGACAGGGAACTATGGCTACACCTTC. The gene calls are TRBV10-2 and TRBJ1-2; 9 bases line up with TRBD1. Germline-derived CDR1 and CDR2 are WSHSY and SAAADI. The CDR3 totals 16 residues. Trimming at V came to 4 bases and at J to 2 bases, leaving 8 bases not matched to a gene.

Comments on this clone: The sample has other DNA sequences that encode this CDR3 too. The chain is built from TRBV9 and TRBJ2-2; no reliable D call. V lost 1 base and J 1 base, leaving 8 bases between the germline ends. This CDR3 spans 15 amino acids. Germline lookup yields CDR1 SGDLS and CDR2 YYNGEE. The CDR3 DNA follows: TGTGCCAGCAGCGTATTGGCCCTGAACACCGGGGAGCTGTTTTTT. Translating it yields CASSVLALNTGELFF.

The V call is TRBV6-2 or TRBV6-3, the J call TRBJ2-7; TRBD2 matches at 7 bases. The CDR3 totals 16 residues. Germline CDR1 and CDR2: MNHEY and SVGEGT. With 0 bases clipped from V and 1 base from J, the junction kept 6 bases outside the gene matches. Here the CDR3 DNA reads TGTGCCAGCAGTTACTCGACCGCTAGCGGATCCTACGAGCAGTACTTC. Protein: CASSYSTASGSYEQYF.